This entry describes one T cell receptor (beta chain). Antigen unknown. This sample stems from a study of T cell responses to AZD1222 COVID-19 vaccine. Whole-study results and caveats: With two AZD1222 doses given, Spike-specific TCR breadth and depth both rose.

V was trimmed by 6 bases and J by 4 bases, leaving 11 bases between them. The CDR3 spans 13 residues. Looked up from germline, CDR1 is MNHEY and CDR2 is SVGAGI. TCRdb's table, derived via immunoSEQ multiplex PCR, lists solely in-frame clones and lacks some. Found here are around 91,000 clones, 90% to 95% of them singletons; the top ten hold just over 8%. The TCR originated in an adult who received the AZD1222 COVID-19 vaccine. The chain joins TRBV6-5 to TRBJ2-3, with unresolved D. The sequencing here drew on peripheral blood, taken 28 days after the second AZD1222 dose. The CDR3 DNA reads TGTGCCAGCAGGCCGGTAGTATCAGATACGCAGTATTTT. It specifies CASRPVVSDTQYF.